This TCR beta chain was identified in a study of blood T cell repertoires in COVID-19. Overall study: Sample material is recorded as cDNA or gDNA derived from T cells, B-cell-depleted T cells, or PBMCs.

Per the study methods: How many nucleated cells were present was estimated from reference gene primer amplification. Profiling relied on immunoSEQ multiplex PCR, and the TCRdb table lists in-frame clones only, not all of them. For V, J and clone size, that table is used; D and trimming come from the DNA. Among 30,000 to 35,000 clones listed, around nine tenths were seen once. The CDR3 is made up of 13 amino acids. Germline CDR1 is SEHNR and CDR2 is FQNEAQ (reference sequence). V was shortened by 10 bases and J by 6 bases, with 18 bases between the two germline ends. V and J are TRBV7-9 and TRBJ1-2; possibly TRBD1 for D (5 bases). Sequencing input: peripheral blood. This receptor was identified in a man aged 55 to 70 with active COVID-19. The CDR3 DNA reads as TGTGCCACCCCTGGAAAGGGGCCAGATGGCTACACCTTC. This sequence encodes CATPGKGPDGYTF.